This TCR beta chain emerged from a study of T cell responses to AZD1222 COVID-19 vaccine. General observations from the study: Females made up more of the donors, who were largely white British, and clonal diversity may have come out too low.

The study pooled second doses at about 4 or about 12 weeks. Trimming removed 5 bases from V and 8 bases from J; junction bases left unmatched: 5. The CDR3 is made up of 14 amino acids. Germline V CDR1 and CDR2: SGHNT, YENEEA. In regard to this clone: Its antigen is currently unknown.

Produced via immunoSEQ multiplex PCR; TCRdb's table is partial and in-frame only. The top ten hold 15% of the sample, which has about 110,000 clones, roughly 89% seen once. Sample: peripheral blood, taken 28 days after the second AZD1222 dose. The rearrangement uses TRBV11-3 and TRBJ2-2, with 10 nucleotides matching TRBD1. The clonotype originates from an adult who received the AZD1222 COVID-19 vaccine. The CDR3 loop is CASSQDRGRGELFF. The DNA of the CDR3 is TGTGCCAGCAGCCAAGACAGGGGGCGTGGGGAGCTGTTTTTT.